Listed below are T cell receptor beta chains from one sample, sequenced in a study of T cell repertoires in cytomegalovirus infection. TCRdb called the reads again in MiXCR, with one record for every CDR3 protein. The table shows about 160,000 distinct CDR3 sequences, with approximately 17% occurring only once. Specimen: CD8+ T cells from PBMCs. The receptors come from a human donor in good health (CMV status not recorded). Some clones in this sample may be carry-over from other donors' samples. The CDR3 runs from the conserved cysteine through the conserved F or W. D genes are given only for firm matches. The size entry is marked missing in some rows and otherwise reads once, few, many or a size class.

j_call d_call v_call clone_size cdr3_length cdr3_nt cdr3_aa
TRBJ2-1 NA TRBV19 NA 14 TGTGCCAGTAGTCCTCCGGGACACAACAATGAGCAGTTCTTC CASSPPGHNNEQFF
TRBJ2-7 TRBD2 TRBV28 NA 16 TGTGCCTGCAGTTGGAGGACGACTAGCGGGAGGCCCGAGCAGTACTTC CACSWRTTSGRPEQYF
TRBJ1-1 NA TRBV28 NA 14 TGTGCCAGCACTCTAAGGGGAGGGGTTCCTGAAGCTTTCTTT CASTLRGGVPEAFF
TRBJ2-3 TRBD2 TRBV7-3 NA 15 TGTGCCAGCAGCTTAGGCGCGGGGGGCCTAGATACGCAGTATTTT CASSLGAGGLDTQYF
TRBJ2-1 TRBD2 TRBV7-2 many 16 TGTGCCAGCAGCTTAGACAGCGGGACCAGCTACAATGAGCAGTTCTTC CASSLDSGTSYNEQFF
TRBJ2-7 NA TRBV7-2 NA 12 TGTGCCAGCAGCCCGAGGCTATACGAGCAGTACTTC CASSPRLYEQYF
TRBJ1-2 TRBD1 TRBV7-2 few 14 TGTGCCAGCAGCCCCGAGGACAGGACACGGGGCTACACCTTC CASSPEDRTRGYTF
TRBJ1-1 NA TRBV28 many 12 TGTGCCAGCAGCTTAGGGTACACTGAAGCTTTCTTT CASSLGYTEAFF
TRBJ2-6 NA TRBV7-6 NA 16 TGTGCCAGCAGCTTAGACCCCAGAGAGGGGGCCAACGTCCTGACTTTC CASSLDPREGANVLTF
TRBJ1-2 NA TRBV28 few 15 TGTGCCAGCACCTTGAGGGGGTTCACTAACTATGGCTACACCTTC CASTLRGFTNYGYTF
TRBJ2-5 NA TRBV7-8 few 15 TGTGCCAGCACCCTGAGATGGAGGGGGCAAGAGACCCAGTACTTC CASTLRWRGQETQYF
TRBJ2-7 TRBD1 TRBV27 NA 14 TGTGCCAGCCAACCGGGACAGGGACTCTACGAGCAGTACTTC CASQPGQGLYEQYF
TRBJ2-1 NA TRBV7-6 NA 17 TGTGCCAGCAGCTTGGACCCCTCCCGGATTTCCTTCAATGAGCAGTTCTTC CASSLDPSRISFNEQFF